This T cell receptor (beta chain) was retrieved from a study of blood T cells in healthy people across ages. Findings and caveats of the study: Naive T cell percentage showed a strong correlation with TCR beta diversity.

For the second PCR, which ran for 7 to 11 cycles, a sample-barcoded 5' primer and a J-beta primer mix were used. Using its own MiXCR run on the 5' RACE reads, TCRdb lists one record per CDR3 protein. This sample has roughly 560,000 distinct CDR3 sequences, with less than 25% found just once. A word on this clonotype: Its matching antigen is unknown.

The germline gives CDR1 MNHEY, CDR2 SVGAGI. The CDR3 contains 17 residues. V was pared by 0 bases and J by 1 base, with 12 bases between. These records were also assigned to another study, of T cells of mothers and their children.

This clonotype was obtained from a boy younger than 18 in good health. Sequencing was carried out using blood. This chain connects TRBV6-5 to TRBJ2-2; possible D gene TRBD1, 5 bases. As DNA, the CDR3 is TGTGCCAGCAGTTACTCGATTTGGGGCCGGAACACCGGGGAGCTGTTTTTT. Protein sequence: CASSYSIWGRNTGELFF.